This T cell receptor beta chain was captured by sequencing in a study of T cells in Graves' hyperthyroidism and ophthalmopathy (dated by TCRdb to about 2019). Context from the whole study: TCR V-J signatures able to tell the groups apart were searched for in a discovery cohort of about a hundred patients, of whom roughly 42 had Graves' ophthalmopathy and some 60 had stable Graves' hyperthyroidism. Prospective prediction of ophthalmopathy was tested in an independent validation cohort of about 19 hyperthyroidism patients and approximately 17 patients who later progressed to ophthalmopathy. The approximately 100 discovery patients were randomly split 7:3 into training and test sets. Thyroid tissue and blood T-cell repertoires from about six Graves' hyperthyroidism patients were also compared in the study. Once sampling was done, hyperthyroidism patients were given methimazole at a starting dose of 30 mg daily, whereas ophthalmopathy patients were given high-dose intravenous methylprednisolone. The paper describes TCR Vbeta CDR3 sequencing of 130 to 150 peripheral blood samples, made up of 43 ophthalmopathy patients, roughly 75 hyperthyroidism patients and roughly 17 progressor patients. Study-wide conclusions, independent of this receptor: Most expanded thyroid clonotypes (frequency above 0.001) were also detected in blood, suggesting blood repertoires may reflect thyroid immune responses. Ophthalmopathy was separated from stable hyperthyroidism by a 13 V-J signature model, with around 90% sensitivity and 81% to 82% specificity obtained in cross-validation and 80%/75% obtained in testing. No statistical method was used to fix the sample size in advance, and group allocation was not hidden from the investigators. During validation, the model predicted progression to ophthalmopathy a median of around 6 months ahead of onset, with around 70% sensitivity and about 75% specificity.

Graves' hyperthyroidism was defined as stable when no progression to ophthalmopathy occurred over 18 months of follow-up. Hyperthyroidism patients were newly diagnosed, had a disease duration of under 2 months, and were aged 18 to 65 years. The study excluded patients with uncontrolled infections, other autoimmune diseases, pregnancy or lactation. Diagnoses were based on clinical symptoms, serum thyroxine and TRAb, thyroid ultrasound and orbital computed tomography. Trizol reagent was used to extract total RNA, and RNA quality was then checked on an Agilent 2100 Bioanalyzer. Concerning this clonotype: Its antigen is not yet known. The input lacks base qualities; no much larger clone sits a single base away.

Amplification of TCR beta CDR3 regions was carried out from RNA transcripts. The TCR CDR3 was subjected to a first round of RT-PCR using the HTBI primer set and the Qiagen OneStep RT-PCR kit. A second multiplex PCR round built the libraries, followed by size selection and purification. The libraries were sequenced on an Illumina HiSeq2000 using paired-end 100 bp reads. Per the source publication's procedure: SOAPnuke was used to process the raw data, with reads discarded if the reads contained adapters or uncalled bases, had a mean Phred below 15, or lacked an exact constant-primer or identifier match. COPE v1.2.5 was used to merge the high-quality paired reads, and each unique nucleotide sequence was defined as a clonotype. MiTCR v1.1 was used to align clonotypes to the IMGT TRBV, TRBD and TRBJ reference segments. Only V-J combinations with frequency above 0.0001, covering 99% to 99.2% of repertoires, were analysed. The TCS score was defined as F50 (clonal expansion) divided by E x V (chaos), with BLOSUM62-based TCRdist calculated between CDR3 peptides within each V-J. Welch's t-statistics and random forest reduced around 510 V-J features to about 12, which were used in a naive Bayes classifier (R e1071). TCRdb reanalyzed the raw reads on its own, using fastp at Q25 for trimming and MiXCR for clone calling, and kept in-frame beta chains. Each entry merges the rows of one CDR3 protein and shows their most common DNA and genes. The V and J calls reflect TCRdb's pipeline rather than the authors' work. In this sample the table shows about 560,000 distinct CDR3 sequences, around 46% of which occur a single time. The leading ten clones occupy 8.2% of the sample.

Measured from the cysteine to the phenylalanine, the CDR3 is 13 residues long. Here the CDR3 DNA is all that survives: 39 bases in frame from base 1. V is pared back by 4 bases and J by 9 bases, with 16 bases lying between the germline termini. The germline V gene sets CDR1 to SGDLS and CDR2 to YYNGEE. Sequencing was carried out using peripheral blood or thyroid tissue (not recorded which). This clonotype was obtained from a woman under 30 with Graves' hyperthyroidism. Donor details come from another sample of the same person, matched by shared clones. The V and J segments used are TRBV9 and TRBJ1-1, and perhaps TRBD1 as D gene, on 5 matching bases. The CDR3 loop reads CASSQSQGQKAFF. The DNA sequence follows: TGTGCCAGCAGCCAAAGCCAGGGTCAGAAAGCTTTCTTT.